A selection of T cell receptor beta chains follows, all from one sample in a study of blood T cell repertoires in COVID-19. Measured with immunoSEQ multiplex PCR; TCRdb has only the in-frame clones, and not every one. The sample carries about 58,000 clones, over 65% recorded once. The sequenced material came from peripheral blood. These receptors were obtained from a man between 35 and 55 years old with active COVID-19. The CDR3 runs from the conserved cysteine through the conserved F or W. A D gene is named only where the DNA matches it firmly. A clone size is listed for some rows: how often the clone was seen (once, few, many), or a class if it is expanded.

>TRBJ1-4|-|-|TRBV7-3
CASSSDISPLEKLFF
TGTGCCAGCAGCTCTGACATCAGCCCCTTGGAAAAACTGTTTTTT
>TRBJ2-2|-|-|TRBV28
CASSSGYNTGELFF
TGTGCCAGCAGTTCGGGGTATAACACCGGGGAGCTGTTTTTT
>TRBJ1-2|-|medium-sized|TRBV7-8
CASSLRQGSYGYTF
TGTGCCAGCAGCTTACGGCAGGGTAGCTATGGCTACACCTTC
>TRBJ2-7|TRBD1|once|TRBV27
CASRTTGTYEQYF
TGTGCCAGCAGAACGACAGGGACCTACGAGCAGTACTTC
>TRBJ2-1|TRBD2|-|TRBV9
CASSISGRAGNEQFF
TGTGCCAGCAGCATTAGCGGGAGGGCCGGGAATGAGCAGTTCTTC
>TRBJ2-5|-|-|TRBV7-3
CASSQTGGNQETQYF
TGTGCCAGCAGCCAAACGGGCGGGAACCAAGAGACCCAGTACTTC
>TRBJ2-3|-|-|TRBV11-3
CASSSGGLTDTQYF
TGTGCCAGCAGCTCCGGAGGCTTAACAGATACGCAGTATTTT
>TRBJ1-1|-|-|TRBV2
CASSGLGGELAEAFF
TGTGCCAGCAGCGGCCTCGGGGGGGAATTGGCTGAAGCTTTCTTT
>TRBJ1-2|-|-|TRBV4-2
CASSQARSYGYTF
TGTGCCAGCAGCCAAGCTAGAAGCTATGGCTACACCTTC
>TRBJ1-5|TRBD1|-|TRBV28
CASHRGYQPQHF
TGTGCCAGCCACAGGGGATATCAGCCCCAGCATTTT
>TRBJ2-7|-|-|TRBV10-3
CAISETWIAGREHEQYF
TGTGCCATCAGTGAGACCTGGATCGCCGGCAGGGAACACGAGCAGTACTTC
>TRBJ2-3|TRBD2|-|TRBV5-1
CASSLGGTSGRASPDTQYF
TGCGCCAGCAGCTTAGGGGGGACTAGCGGGAGGGCCTCCCCAGATACGCAGTATTTT
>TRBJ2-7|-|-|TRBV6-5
CAARDSYEQYF
TGTGCCGCCCGGGACTCCTACGAGCAGTACTTC
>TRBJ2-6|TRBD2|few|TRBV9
CASSVGHWEGRSGANVLTF
TGTGCCAGCAGCGTAGGTCATTGGGAGGGCCGCTCTGGGGCCAACGTCCTGACTTTC
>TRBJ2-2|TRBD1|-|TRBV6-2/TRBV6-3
CASSLLGTATGELFF
TGTGCCAGCAGTTTATTAGGGACAGCGACCGGGGAGCTGTTTTTT
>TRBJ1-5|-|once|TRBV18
CASSPRTVDSNQPQHF
TGTGCCAGCTCACCCAGGACAGTAGATAGCAATCAGCCCCAGCATTTT
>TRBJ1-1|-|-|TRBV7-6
CASSLVGGRDTEAFF
TGTGCCAGCAGCTTAGTGGGGGGTAGGGACACTGAAGCTTTCTTT
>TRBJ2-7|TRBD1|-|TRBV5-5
CATGRQGREQYF
TGTGCCACCGGGCGACAGGGCCGGGAGCAGTACTTC
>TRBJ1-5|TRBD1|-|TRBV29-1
CSVKGQLDQPQHF
TGCAGCGTTAAGGGACAGTTGGATCAGCCCCAGCATTTT
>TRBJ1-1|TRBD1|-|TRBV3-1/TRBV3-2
CASSRRDRDTEAFF
TGTGCCAGCAGCCGCCGGGACAGAGACACTGAAGCTTTCTTT
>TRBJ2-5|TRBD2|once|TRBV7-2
CASSLRGAGGPETQYF
TGTGCCAGCAGCTTACGGGGAGCGGGAGGCCCAGAGACCCAGTACTTC
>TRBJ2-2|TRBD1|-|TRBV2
CASSDWQGETGELFF
TGTGCCAGCAGTGATTGGCAGGGGGAAACCGGGGAGCTGTTTTTT
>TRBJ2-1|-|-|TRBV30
CAWARDSLFVHPYNEQFF
TGTGCCTGGGCCCGGGACTCCCTTTTCGTACATCCTTACAATGAGCAGTTCTTC
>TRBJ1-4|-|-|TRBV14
CASSQGGAQGGLKLFF
TGTGCCAGCAGCCAAGGGGGCGCTCAGGGTGGTTTGAAACTGTTTTTT
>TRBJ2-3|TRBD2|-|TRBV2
CASSEEASGVTDTQYF
TGTGCCAGCAGTGAAGAGGCTAGCGGGGTCACAGATACGCAGTATTTT
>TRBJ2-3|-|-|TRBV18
CASSTDTQYF
TGTGCCAGCTCAACTGATACGCAGTATTTT
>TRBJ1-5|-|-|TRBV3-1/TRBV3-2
CASSPQGSGQPQHF
TGTGCCAGCAGCCCACAGGGATCGGGGCAGCCCCAGCATTTT
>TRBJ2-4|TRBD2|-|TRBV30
CAWNLAGGPDIQYF
TGTGCCTGGAACCTAGCGGGAGGGCCTGACATTCAGTACTTC
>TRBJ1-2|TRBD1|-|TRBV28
CASSFGSSGQGRGYTF
TGTGCCAGCAGTTTTGGAAGCTCGGGACAGGGCAGAGGCTACACCTTC